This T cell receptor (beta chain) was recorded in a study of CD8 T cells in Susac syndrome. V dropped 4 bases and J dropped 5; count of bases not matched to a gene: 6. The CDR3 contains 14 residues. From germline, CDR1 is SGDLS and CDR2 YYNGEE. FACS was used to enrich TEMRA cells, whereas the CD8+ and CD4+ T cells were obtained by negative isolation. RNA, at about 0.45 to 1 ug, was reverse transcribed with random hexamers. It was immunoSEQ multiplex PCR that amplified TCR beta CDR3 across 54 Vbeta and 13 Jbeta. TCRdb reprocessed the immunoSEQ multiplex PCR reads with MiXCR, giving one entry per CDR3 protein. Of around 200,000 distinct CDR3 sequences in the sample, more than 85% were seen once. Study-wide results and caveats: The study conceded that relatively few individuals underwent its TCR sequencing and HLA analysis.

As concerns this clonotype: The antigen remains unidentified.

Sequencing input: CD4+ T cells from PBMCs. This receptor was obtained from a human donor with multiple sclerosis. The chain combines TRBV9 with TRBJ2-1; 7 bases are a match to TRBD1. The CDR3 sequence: CASSPGQGDNEQFF. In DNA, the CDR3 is TGTGCCAGCAGCCCCGGTCAGGGGGACAATGAGCAGTTCTTC. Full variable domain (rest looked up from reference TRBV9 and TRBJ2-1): DSGVTQTPKHLITATGQRVTLRCSPRSGDLSVYWYQQSLDQGLQFLIQYYNGEERAKGNILERFSAQQFPDLHSELNLSSLELGDSALYFCASSPGQGDNEQFFGPGTRLTVL.